This T cell receptor (beta chain) originates from a study of cytomegalovirus exposure and HLA in healthy donors. Study-wide results and limits: The study assumed roughly uniform donor sequencing depth for presence/absence analyses. TCR beta V- and J-gene trimming was later associated with a missense DCLRE1C variant.

PCR used 60 Vbeta primers and 13 Jbeta primers. Method: immunoSEQ multiplex PCR; TCRdb's copy keeps in-frame clones and lacks some. The table shows about 76,000 clones, with about 66% occurring only once. The CDR3 is made up of 14 amino acids. Trimming cost V 5 bases and J 2 bases; bases outside gene matches: 7. Per the germline V gene, CDR1 is SQVTM and CDR2 is ANQGSEA. Concerning this clone itself: Its cognate antigen is unknown.

Donors were nominally healthy when sampled, though unrecorded immune exposures were likely. V gene TRBV29-1 combines with J gene TRBJ2-3; TRBD2 matches 7 bases. The sequenced sample was PBMCs. This TCR derives from a man aged 55 to 69 in good health and CMV-seropositive. The CDR3 DNA reads TGCAGCGTTTCCGCGGGGGAACTCACAGATACGCAGTATTTT. Translating gives CSVSAGELTDTQYF.